The present TCR beta chain was sequenced within a study of early T cells in non-severe SARS-CoV-2 infection. For the study at large: Sequencing targeted bulk RNA from unsorted whole blood, leaving chains unpaired. Findings and caveats of the study: Clonotype matching in VDJdb favored anti-spike CD8 responses and did not capture private and CD4 specificities.

This clonotype occurred many times. The target antigen is unknown. The germline V and J ends were trimmed by 4 bases and 0 bases, with 11 bases remaining between them. Germline values: CDR1 SGHDN, CDR2 FVKESK. The CDR3 contains 15 residues. Attached unique molecular identifiers marked individual cDNA molecules. In TCRdb, the 5' RACE reads were re-called with MiXCR into one record per CDR3 protein. The sample consists of about 47,000 distinct CDR3 sequences, roughly 11% of them appearing once. The rearrangement links TRBV14 to TRBJ2-3; D remains unclear. The clonotype comes from an adult who was a healthcare worker with PCR-confirmed SARS-CoV-2 infection or an uninfected control (not recorded which). The sample was whole blood. The CDR3 loop reads CASSLQSPSTDTQYF. The CDR3 DNA reads as TGTGCCAGCAGCCTACAGAGTCCTAGCACAGATACGCAGTATTTT. Filled out from reference TRBV14 and TRBJ2-3, the complete variable domain reads EAGVTQFPSHSVIEKGQTVTLRCDPISGHDNLYWYRRVMGKEIKFLLHFVKESKQDESGMPNNRFLAERTGGTYSTLKVQPAELEDSGVYFCASSLQSPSTDTQYFGPGTRLTVL.